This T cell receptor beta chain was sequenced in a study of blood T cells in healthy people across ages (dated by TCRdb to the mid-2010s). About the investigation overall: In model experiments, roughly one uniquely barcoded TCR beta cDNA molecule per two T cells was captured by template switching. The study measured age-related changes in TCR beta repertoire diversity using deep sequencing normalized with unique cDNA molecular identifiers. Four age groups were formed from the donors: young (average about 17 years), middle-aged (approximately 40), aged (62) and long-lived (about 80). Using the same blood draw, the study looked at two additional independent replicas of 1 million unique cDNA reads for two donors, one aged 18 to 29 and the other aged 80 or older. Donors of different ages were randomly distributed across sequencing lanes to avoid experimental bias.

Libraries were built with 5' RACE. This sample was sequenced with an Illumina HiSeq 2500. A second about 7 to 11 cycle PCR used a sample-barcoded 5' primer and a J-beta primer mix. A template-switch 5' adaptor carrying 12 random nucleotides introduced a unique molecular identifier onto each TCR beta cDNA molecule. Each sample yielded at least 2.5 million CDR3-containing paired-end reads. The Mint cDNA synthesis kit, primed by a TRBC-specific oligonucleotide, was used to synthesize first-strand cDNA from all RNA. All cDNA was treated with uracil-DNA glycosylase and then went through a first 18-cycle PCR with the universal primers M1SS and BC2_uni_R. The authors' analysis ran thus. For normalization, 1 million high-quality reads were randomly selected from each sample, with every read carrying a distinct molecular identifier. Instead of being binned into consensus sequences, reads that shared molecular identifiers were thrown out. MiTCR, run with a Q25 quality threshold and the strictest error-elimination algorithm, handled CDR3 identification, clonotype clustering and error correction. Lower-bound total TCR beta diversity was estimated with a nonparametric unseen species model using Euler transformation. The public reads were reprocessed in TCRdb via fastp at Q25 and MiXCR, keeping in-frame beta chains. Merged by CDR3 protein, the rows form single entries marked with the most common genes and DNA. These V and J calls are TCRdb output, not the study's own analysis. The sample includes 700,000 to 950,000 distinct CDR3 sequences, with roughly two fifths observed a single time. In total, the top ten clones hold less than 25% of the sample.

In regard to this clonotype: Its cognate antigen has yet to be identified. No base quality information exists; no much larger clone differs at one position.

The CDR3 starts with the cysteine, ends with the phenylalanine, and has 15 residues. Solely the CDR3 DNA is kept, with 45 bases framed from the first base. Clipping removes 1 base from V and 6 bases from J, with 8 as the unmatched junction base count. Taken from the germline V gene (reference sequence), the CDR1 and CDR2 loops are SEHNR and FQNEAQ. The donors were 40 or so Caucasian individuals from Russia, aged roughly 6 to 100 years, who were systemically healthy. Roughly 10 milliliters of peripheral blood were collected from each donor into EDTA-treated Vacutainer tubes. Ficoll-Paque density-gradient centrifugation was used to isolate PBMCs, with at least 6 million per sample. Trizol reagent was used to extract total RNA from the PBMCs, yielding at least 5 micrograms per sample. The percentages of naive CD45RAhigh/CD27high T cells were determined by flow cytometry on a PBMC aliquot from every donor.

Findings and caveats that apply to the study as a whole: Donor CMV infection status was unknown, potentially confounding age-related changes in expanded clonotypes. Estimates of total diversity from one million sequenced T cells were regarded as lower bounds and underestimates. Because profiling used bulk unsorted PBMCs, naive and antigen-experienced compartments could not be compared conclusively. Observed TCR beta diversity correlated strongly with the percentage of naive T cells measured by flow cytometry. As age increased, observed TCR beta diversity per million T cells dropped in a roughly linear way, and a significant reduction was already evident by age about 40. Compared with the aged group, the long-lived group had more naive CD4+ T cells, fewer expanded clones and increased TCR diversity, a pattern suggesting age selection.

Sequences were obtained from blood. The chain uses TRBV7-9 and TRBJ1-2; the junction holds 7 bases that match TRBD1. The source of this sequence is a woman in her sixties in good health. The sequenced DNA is TGTGCCAGCAGCTTAGTCCCACAGGGGTCCGATGGCTACACCTTC. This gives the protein CASSLVPQGSDGYTF.